These 19 T cell receptor beta chains were all obtained from the same sample, sequenced in a study of blood T cell repertoires in COVID-19. Assay: immunoSEQ multiplex PCR; the TCRdb copy retains only in-frame clones and omits some. The sample records about 360,000 clones, roughly 86% being singletons. The sequenced sample consisted of PBMCs or T cells enriched from blood (not recorded which). The receptor source for this set is a man aged 40-55 years in a cohort exposed to, infected with or recovered from COVID-19 (not recorded which).

The rearrangement uses TRBV11-2 and TRBJ1-4; no clear D gene. Trimming left V 5 bases short and J 4 bases short, with 5 bases between. CDR3 size: 12 residues. Per the germline V gene, CDR1 is SGHAT and CDR2 is FQNNGV. The chain's CDR3 is CASSVNNEKLFF. In DNA, the CDR3 is TGTGCCAGCAGCGTCAATAATGAAAAACTGTTTTTT.

This rearrangement joins TRBV27 to TRBJ2-3; 12 bases are shared with TRBD2. This CDR3 has 16 residues. Looked up from germline, CDR1 is MNHEY and CDR2 is SMNVEV (reference sequence). Trimming cost V 6 bases and J 5 bases; bases outside gene matches: 9. CDR3 amino acids: CASSFGSSGRGDTQYF. The DNA of the CDR3 is TGTGCCAGCAGCTTCGGTTCTAGCGGGAGGGGAGATACGCAGTATTTT.

This chain links TRBV30 with TRBJ2-7, with TRBD1 as a possible D gene (5 bases). V lost 0 bases to trimming and J lost 0 bases, with 9 bases between them. Germline assignment: CDR1 GTSNPN and CDR2 SVGIG (reference sequence). This CDR3 has 14 residues. This CDR3 is CAWSVTANSYEQYF. The CDR3 DNA reads as TGTGCCTGGAGTGTGACAGCTAACTCCTACGAGCAGTACTTC. Supplemented by reference TRBV30 and TRBJ2-7, the full variable domain reads SQTIHQWPATLVQPVGSPLSLECTVEGTSNPNLYWYRQAAGRGLQLLFYSVGIGQISSEVPQNLSASRPQDRQFILSSKKLLLSDSGFYLCAWSVTANSYEQYFGPGTRLTVT.

The CDR3: CASSQDWASGAWYEQYF. CDR3 DNA: TGTGCCAGCAGCCAAGATTGGGCTAGCGGGGCCTGGTACGAGCAGTACTTC. V is TRBV14 and J is TRBJ2-7, with 9 bases aligning to TRBD2. Trimming removed 0 bases from V and 4 bases from J; junction bases left unmatched: 10. Germline V gives CDR1 SGHDN, CDR2 FVKESK. The length of the CDR3 is 17 residues.

The chain recombines TRBV11-2 with TRBJ1-5; weak D call: TRBD1 (6 bases). V lost 5 bases, J lost 5 bases, and 10 bases lay in between. The length of the CDR3 is 13 residues. Germline CDR1 SGHAT, CDR2 FQNNGV. The CDR3, as DNA: TGTGCCAGCAGCCTCGGACAGCATCAGCCCCAGCATTTT. This encodes CASSLGQHQPQHF.

As DNA, the CDR3 is TGTGCCAGCAGCTACGATACTGGACAGATCCCTGAAGCTTTCTTT. It yields the protein CASSYDTGQIPEAFF. V gene TRBV5-5 combines with J gene TRBJ1-1, with D possibly matching TRBD1 (6 bases). The CDR3 contains 15 residues. Trimming shortened V by 3 bases and J by 6 bases, and 18 bases separated the two germline ends. CDR1 and CDR2 from the germline V gene are SGHKS and YYEKEE (reference sequence). Full variable domain (rest looked up from reference TRBV5-5 and TRBJ1-1): DAGVTQSPTHLIKTRGQQVTLRCSPISGHKSVSWYQQVLGQGPQFIFQYYEKEERGRGNFPDRFSARQFPNYSSELNVNALLLGDSALYLCASSYDTGQIPEAFFGQGTRLTVV.

The rearrangement uses TRBV5-1 and TRBJ2-1, with 7 bases lining up with TRBD2. From germline, CDR1 is SGHRS and CDR2 YFSETQ. The V gene end was trimmed by 0 bases and the J gene end by 8 bases; junction bases not matched to a gene: 14. This CDR3 comprises 17 residues. CDR3 region: CASSLGWRERATHEQFF. CDR3 DNA sequence: TGCGCCAGCAGCTTGGGGTGGCGGGAGAGGGCTACACATGAGCAGTTCTTC.

V is TRBV5-1 and J is TRBJ1-3; 8 bases agree with TRBD1. This CDR3 region has 15 residues. The V segment lost 4 bases and the J segment 0 bases; nucleotides outside the gene matches: 3. CDR1 SGHRS and CDR2 YFSETQ come from the germline V gene. As DNA, the CDR3 is TGCGCCAGCAGCCGCGACAGGGGCTCTGGAAACACCATATATTTT. Amino acid sequence: CASSRDRGSGNTIYF.

The chain couples TRBV19 to TRBJ2-6; TRBD1 might be the D (6 bases). The length of the CDR3 is 18 residues. V lost 5 bases and J lost 0, with 17 bases in between. Looked up from germline, CDR1 is LNHDA and CDR2 is SQIVND (reference sequence). The CDR3 nucleotides read TGTGCCAGTAGTCAAGCAGGGGATGCCGTCTCTGGGGCCAACGTCCTGACTTTC. Amino acids: CASSQAGDAVSGANVLTF.

The chain has TRBV28 and TRBJ2-7, with 10 bases fitting TRBD2. V was clipped by 7 bases and J by 3 bases; unmatched bases: 9. This CDR3 is 15 amino acids long. CDR1 is MDHEN and CDR2 is SYDVKM in the germline V gene. The CDR3 coding sequence is TGTGCCAGCACCAGAGGGGCTAGCGGGAGCTACGAGCAGTACTTC. Amino acid sequence: CASTRGASGSYEQYF.

The chain joins TRBV10-3 to TRBJ2-1; D possibly corresponds to TRBD2 (5 bases). V shed 6 bases and J shed 4 bases, with 19 bases lying between them. There are 16 residues in the CDR3. Germline V lookup: CDR1 ENHRY, CDR2 SYGVKD. This chain's CDR3 is CAIRSGQMQGYNEQFF. CDR3 sequence (DNA): TGTGCCATCAGGAGCGGTCAAATGCAAGGGTACAATGAGCAGTTCTTC.

The chain joins TRBV28 to TRBJ2-2, with D possibly being TRBD1 (6 bases). V was pared by 10 bases and J by 0 bases, with 9 bases between. CDR1 and CDR2 from the germline V gene are MDHEN and SYDVKM. CDR3 length: 13 residues. As DNA, the CDR3 is TGTGCCATCGGGACACCGAACACCGGGGAGCTGTTTTTT. This sequence encodes CAIGTPNTGELFF. The full variable domain, completed using reference TRBV28 and TRBJ2-2, is DVKVTQSSRYLVKRTGEKVFLECVQDMDHENMFWYRQDPGLGLRLIYFSYDVKMKEKGDIPEGYSVSREKKERFSLILESASTNQTSMYLCAIGTPNTGELFFGEGSRLTVL.

The sample holds one count of this clone. The chain couples TRBV7-3 to TRBJ1-5; tentative D call: TRBD1 (6 bases). V gave up 5 bases and J gave up 5 bases, with 10 bases separating them. The CDR3 consists of 13 residues. Per the germline V gene, CDR1 is SGHTA and CDR2 is FQGTGA. The CDR3 here is CASSANRDQPQHF. The DNA for the CDR3 is TGTGCCAGCAGCGCCAACAGGGATCAGCCCCAGCATTTT.

V gene TRBV3-1 (or the pseudogene TRBV3-2) combines with J gene TRBJ2-2; D is possibly TRBD1 (6 bases). Germline CDR1 reads LGHDT; CDR2 reads YNNKEL (reference sequence). CDR3 length: 16 residues. V gave up 0 bases and J gave up 2 bases, with 10 bases separating them. CDR3 nucleotides: TGTGCCAGCAGCCAAGAGTTCGGGACAAACACCGGGGAGCTGTTTTTT. Translated, it gives CASSQEFGTNTGELFF.

The chain joins TRBV2 to TRBJ2-2, with TRBD1 matching over 10 bases. J lost 0 bases, V lost 5 bases, and 6 bases had no gene match. Germline CDR1 and CDR2: SNHLY and FYNNEI. CDR3 length: 17 residues. CDR3 sequence (DNA): TGTGCCAGCAGTCCTAGAGGACAGGGGGCGAACACCGGGGAGCTGTTTTTT. Translating gives CASSPRGQGANTGELFF.

This clone was counted only a few times. V is TRBV7-9 and J is TRBJ1-2; 8 bases fit TRBD1. The V segment lost 6 bases and the J segment 4 bases; nucleotides outside the gene matches: 7. Germline V CDR1 and CDR2: SEHNR, FQNEAQ (reference sequence). The CDR3 sequence is 14 residues long. The CDR3 DNA is TGTGCCAGCAGAACTCAGGGGGCCGGCTATGGCTACACCTTC. Its protein is CASRTQGAGYGYTF. Filled out from reference TRBV7-9 and TRBJ1-2, the complete variable domain reads DTGVSQNPRHKITKRGQNVTFRCDPISEHNRLYWYRQTLGQGPEFLTYFQNEAQLEKSRLLSDRFSAERPKGSFSTLEIQRTEQGDSAMYLCASRTQGAGYGYTFGSGTRLTVV.

CDR3 bases: TGTGCCAGTAGTATTCTAGCGGGAGCGGGCGGGGAGCTGTTTTTT. Translated: CASSILAGAGGELFF. This chain connects TRBV19 to TRBJ2-2; 10 positions agree with TRBD2. V lost 3 bases and J lost 7; bases outside the gene matches: 5. From germline, CDR1 is LNHDA and CDR2 SQIVND (reference sequence). CDR3 size: 15 residues.

The chain is built from TRBV19 and TRBJ2-3; no clear D. There are 14 residues in the CDR3. The V gene's germline CDR1 is LNHDA and CDR2 SQIVND (reference sequence). The germline V and J ends were trimmed by 2 bases and 2 bases, with 8 bases remaining between them. This chain's CDR3 is CASSIQVSTDTQYF. As DNA, the CDR3 is TGTGCCAGTAGTATACAGGTTTCCACAGATACGCAGTATTTT. Filled out from reference TRBV19 and TRBJ2-3, the complete variable domain reads DGGITQSPKYLFRKEGQNVTLSCEQNLNHDAMYWYRQDPGQGLRLIYYSQIVNDFQKGDIAEGYSVSREKKESFPLTVTSAQKNPTAFYLCASSIQVSTDTQYFGPGTRLTVL.

The chain combines TRBV4-2 with TRBJ2-7; TRBD1 is a possible D gene (6 bases). V dropped 2 bases and J dropped 0 bases, with 11 bases sitting between them. The CDR3 covers 15 residues. Germline loops: CDR1 LGHNA, CDR2 YNFKEQ. CDR3 sequence reads: CASSQQGRSSYEQYF. The CDR3 bases are TGTGCCAGCAGCCAACAGGGGCGAAGCTCCTACGAGCAGTACTTC.